This T cell receptor (beta chain) was identified in a study of T cells in Graves' hyperthyroidism and ophthalmopathy (dated by TCRdb to the late 2010s). The study in broad terms: A discovery cohort of about 95 patients, approximately 44 with Graves' ophthalmopathy and about 60 with stable Graves' hyperthyroidism, was used to find distinguishing TCR V-J signatures. An independent validation cohort of 18 to 20 hyperthyroidism patients and 17 patients who later progressed to ophthalmopathy tested prospective prediction of ophthalmopathy. For training and testing, the roughly 100 patients in the discovery cohort were randomly divided in a 7:3 ratio. The study also compared thyroid tissue and blood T-cell repertoires from more than 5 Graves' hyperthyroidism patients. After blood sampling, hyperthyroidism patients were treated with methimazole at a starting dose of 30 mg daily, and ophthalmopathy patients were treated with high-dose intravenous methylprednisolone. TCR Vbeta CDR3 sequencing of 120 to 150 peripheral blood samples (under 45 ophthalmopathy, around 80 hyperthyroidism and approximately 17 progressor patients) is reported in the paper.

What the study reported, not specific to this receptor: In validation, the model predicted progression to ophthalmopathy with around 71% sensitivity and 72% to 85% specificity, a median of roughly seven months before onset. A 13 V-J signature model separated ophthalmopathy from stable hyperthyroidism, with roughly 88% sensitivity and roughly 82% specificity in cross-validation and 80%/75% in testing. No statistical method was used to fix the sample size in advance, and group allocation was not hidden from the investigators. Most expanded thyroid clonotypes (frequency above 0.001) were also detected in blood, suggesting blood repertoires may reflect thyroid immune responses.

Any patient with an uncontrolled infection, another autoimmune disease, pregnancy or lactation was excluded. Clinical symptoms, serum thyroxine and TRAb, thyroid ultrasound, and orbital computed tomography formed the basis for the diagnoses. Trizol reagent was used to extract total RNA, and RNA quality was then checked on an Agilent 2100 Bioanalyzer. Amplification of TCR beta CDR3 regions was carried out from RNA transcripts. A first-round RT-PCR of the TCR CDR3 used the HTBI primer set with the Qiagen OneStep RT-PCR kit. Libraries were constructed in a second round of multiplex PCR, after which size selection and purification were performed. Paired-end sequencing of the libraries was performed with 100 bp reads on an Illumina HiSeq2000. On the study's bioinformatics: SOAPnuke was used to process the raw data, throwing out any read that contained adapters or uncalled bases, had a mean Phred below 15, or lacked an exact constant-primer or identifier match. COPE v1.2.5 was used to merge high-quality paired reads, and clonotypes were defined as unique nucleotide sequences. MiTCR v1.1 was used to align clonotypes to the IMGT TRBV, TRBD and TRBJ reference segments. The analysis included only V-J combinations with a frequency above 0.0001, which together covered more than 99% of the repertoires. The TCS score was defined as F50 (clonal expansion) divided by E x V (chaos), with BLOSUM62-based TCRdist calculated between CDR3 peptides within each V-J. Welch's t-statistics and random forest reduced several hundred V-J features to around 14, which were used in a naive Bayes classifier (R e1071). The Morisita-Horn index was used to measure how similar the thyroid and blood repertoires were. TCRdb reworked the public reads: Q25 trimming with fastp, MiXCR clone assembly, productive beta chains retained. Each entry is one CDR3 protein sequence, shown with its most common DNA and genes. For this entry, the V and J calls and clone size follow TCRdb and not the study's own pipeline. Across this sample there are approximately 510,000 distinct CDR3 sequences, with 46% seen only once. 44% of the sample is held by the ten biggest clonotypes.

The germline V gene supplies CDR1 ENHRY and CDR2 SYGVKD. V is trimmed back by 10 bases and J by 2 bases, and the junction contains 6 bases that no gene match accounts for. The CDR3 goes from the cysteine to the phenylalanine over 13 residues. The entry retains the CDR3 DNA only, 39 bases that are in frame from base 1. This clonotype appeared many times. Its antigen has not been determined. Per-base quality was not reported, and no clone a single base away is much larger than it. The clonotype comes from an adult woman with Graves' disease, either hyperthyroidism or ophthalmopathy (not recorded which). In this chain, TRBV10-3 is recombined with TRBJ1-2; 8 bases in the middle match TRBD1. The sample consisted of peripheral blood or thyroid tissue (not recorded which). The DNA sequence is as follows: TGTGCCAGTCACACAGGGGGAAACTATGGCTACACCTTC. It translates to CASHTGGNYGYTF.